This T cell receptor (beta chain) came from a study of shared clonotypes between healthy human individuals. With 6 bases removed from V and 5 bases from J, the gap between germline ends came to 13 bases. CDR1 MNHEY and CDR2 SVGAGI come from the germline V gene. This CDR3 region has 14 residues. TCRdb's copy holds only in-frame clones and misses some; the assay was immunoSEQ multiplex PCR. Of millions of clones listed, around 90% are singletons. V usage is TRBV6-5 and J usage is TRBJ2-2; D is uncertain. The sequence was collected from a man aged 18-30 years in good health. What was sequenced was naive CD4+ T cells sorted from blood. Noted subset: CD45RA+ positively selected. The CDR3 spells CASRQPGTTGELFF. Written as DNA, the CDR3 is TGTGCCAGCAGACAGCCGGGTACGACCGGGGAGCTGTTTTTT.